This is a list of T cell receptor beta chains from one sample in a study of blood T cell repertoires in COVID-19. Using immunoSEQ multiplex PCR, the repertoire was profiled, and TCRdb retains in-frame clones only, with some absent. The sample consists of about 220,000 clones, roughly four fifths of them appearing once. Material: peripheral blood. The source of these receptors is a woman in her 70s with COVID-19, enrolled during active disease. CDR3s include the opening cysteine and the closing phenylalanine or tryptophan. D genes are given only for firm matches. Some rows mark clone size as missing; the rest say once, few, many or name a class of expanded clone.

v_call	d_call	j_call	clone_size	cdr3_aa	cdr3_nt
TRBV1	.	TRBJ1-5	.	CTSSHRGGAVGNQPQHF	TGCACCAGCAGCCATAGGGGTGGGGCGGTAGGCAATCAGCCCCAGCATTTT
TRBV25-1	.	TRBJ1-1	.	CASSVGVNTEAFF	TGTGCCAGCAGTGTTGGAGTGAACACTGAAGCTTTCTTT
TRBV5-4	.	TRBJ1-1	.	CASSLPRAEAFF	TGTGCCAGCAGCCTCCCGAGGGCTGAAGCTTTCTTT
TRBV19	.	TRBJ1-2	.	CASRWGDGYTF	TGTGCCAGTAGATGGGGGGACGGCTACACCTTC
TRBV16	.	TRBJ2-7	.	CASSQSAGQRINYEQYF	TGTGCCAGCAGCCAATCGGCTGGACAGCGGATAAACTACGAGCAGTACTTC
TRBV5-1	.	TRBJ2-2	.	CASSLAGTGELFF	TGCGCCAGCAGCTTGGCCGGCACCGGGGAGCTGTTTTTT
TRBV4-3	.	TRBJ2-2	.	CASSQDRGSNTGELFF	TGCGCCAGCAGCCAAGATAGAGGCAGCAACACCGGGGAGCTGTTTTTT
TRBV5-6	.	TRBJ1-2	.	CASSLVGAGLYGYTF	TGTGCCAGCAGCTTGGTAGGCGCAGGACTCTATGGCTACACCTTC
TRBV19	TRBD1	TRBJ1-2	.	CASSPHQGTGALYGYTF	TGTGCCAGTAGTCCACACCAAGGGACAGGAGCCCTCTATGGCTACACCTTC
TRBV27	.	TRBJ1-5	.	CASSLFGEGQPQHF	TGTGCCAGCAGTTTATTCGGGGAGGGTCAGCCCCAGCATTTT
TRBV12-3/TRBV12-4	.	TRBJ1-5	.	CASSTGLNQPQHF	TGTGCCAGCAGTACTGGACTGAATCAGCCCCAGCATTTT
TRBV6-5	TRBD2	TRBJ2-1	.	CASSYLEAAGDEQFF	TGTGCCAGCAGTTATCTCGAGGCGGCGGGGGATGAGCAGTTCTTC
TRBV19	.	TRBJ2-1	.	CASRGAGASYNEQFF	TGTGCCAGTCGGGGGGCGGGGGCCTCCTACAATGAGCAGTTCTTC
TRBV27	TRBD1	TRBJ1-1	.	CASSLPGQSSMNTEAFF	TGTGCCAGCAGTCTCCCGGGACAGAGCTCGATGAACACTGAAGCTTTCTTT
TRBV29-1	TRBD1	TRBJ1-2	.	CSVASEGAIYGYTF	TGCAGCGTTGCTTCTGAGGGGGCCATCTATGGCTACACCTTC
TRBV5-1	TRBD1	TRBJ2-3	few	CASSRIGQALGRDTQYF	TGCGCCAGCAGCCGAATCGGACAGGCCTTAGGAAGAGATACGCAGTATTTT
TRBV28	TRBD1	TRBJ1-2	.	CASRSRDRGGAYGYTF	TGTGCCAGCAGGTCCCGGGACAGGGGAGGGGCCTATGGCTACACCTTC
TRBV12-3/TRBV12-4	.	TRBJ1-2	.	CASSLSGTYGYTF	TGTGCCAGCAGTTTATCGGGAACCTATGGCTACACCTTC